This T cell receptor (beta chain) was profiled in a study of T cell repertoires in cytomegalovirus infection. Across the study: Used in the study were CMV epitopes, some recently identified and HLA-C-restricted, others well-studied and HLA-B-restricted. Indications came from public TCR beta signatures; they pointed to CMV infection and to a matching HLA type. Broader study findings: Dominating the ex vivo response were HLA-C-restricted CMV-specific TCR beta clonotypes.

Trimming shortened V by 2 bases and J by 1 base, and 20 bases separated the two germline ends. There are 18 residues in the CDR3. The germline CDR1 and CDR2 sequences are SGHAT and FQNNGV. On this clonotype: What it binds is not known.

TCRdb re-analysed the reads in MiXCR, keeping a single row per CDR3 protein. Of approximately 910,000 distinct CDR3 sequences listed, roughly 31% are singletons. The rearrangement uses TRBV11-2 and TRBJ1-1; maybe TRBD1 (6 bases). The TCR originated in a human donor in good health (CMV status not recorded). Some clones in this sample may be carry-over from other donors' samples. The sample was cultured CD8+ T cells from PBMCs, taken from culture after CMV antigen stimulation. The CDR3 spells CASSLWKRRGGKNTEAFF. The CDR3 nucleotides are TGTGCCAGCAGCTTATGGAAACGACGAGGGGGGAAGAACACTGAAGCTTTCTTT.